The entry below gives a single T cell receptor (beta chain) sequence along with its context. Its antigen is unidentified. A much larger clonotype is one base distant, so this may be a read error. Making the TCR beta libraries involved quantitative 5'-RACE with molecular barcodes. Each CDR3 protein is one row after TCRdb ran MiXCR on the 5' RACE reads. The profile covers a few hundred thousand distinct CDR3 sequences, with roughly 20% appearing a single time and less than 9.5% taken by the ten largest. These data come from a study of CD8 T cells in ankylosing spondylitis. Germline-derived CDR1 and CDR2 are SGHRS and YFSETQ. This CDR3 has 15 residues. General study findings and limits: Ankylosing spondylitis blood seemed to carry a telltale TCR beta motif made of eight or nine highly homologous variants. The disease-linked clones had a CD8+ phenotype and low blood frequencies. A number of the motif variants had already been described in reactive arthritis synovial fluid and blood.

The receptor was derived from a male donor with ankylosing spondylitis or in good health (not recorded which). Source material: blood, either unsorted or a sorted T cell fraction (not recorded which). J is TRBJ2-2 and V is TRBV5-1, with D perhaps TRBD2 (5 bases). In DNA form, the CDR3 reads TGCCCCAGCAGCTTGGGGAGTGCTAACACCGGGGAGCTGTTTTTT. This encodes CPSSLGSANTGELFF.